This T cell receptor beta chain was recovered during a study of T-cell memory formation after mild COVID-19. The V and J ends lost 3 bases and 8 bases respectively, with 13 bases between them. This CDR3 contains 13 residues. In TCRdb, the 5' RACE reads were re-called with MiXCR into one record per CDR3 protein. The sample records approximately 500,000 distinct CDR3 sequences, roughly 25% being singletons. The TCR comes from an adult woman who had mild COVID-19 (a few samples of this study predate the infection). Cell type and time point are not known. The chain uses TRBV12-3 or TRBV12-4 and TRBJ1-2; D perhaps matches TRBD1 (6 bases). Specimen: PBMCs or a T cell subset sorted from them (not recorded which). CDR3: CASSFRAGVGYTF. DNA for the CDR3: TGTGCCAGCAGTTTCCGGGCAGGGGTCGGCTACACCTTC.